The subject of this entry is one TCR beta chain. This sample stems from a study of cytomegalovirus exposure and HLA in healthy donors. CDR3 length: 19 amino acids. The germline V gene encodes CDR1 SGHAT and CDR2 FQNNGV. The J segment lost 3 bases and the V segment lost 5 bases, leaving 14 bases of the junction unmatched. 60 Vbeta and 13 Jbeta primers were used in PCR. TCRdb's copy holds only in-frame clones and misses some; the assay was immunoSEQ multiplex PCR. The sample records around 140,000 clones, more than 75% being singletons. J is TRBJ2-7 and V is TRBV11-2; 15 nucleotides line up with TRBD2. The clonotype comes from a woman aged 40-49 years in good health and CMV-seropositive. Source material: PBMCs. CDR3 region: CASSTRTSGRVDLNYEQYF. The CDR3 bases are TGTGCCAGCAGCACGCGGACTAGCGGGAGGGTCGATCTTAACTACGAGCAGTACTTC.